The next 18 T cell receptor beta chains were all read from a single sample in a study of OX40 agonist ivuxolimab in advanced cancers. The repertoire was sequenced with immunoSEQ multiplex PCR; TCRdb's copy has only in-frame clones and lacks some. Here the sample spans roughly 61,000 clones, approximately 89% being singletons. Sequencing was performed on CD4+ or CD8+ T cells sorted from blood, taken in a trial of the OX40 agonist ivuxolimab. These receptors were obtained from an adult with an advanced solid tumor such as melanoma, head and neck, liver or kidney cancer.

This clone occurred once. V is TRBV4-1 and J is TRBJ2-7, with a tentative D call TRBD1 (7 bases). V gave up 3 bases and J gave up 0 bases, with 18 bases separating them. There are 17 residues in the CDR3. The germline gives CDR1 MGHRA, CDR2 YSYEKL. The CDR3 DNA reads TGCGCCAGCAGCCACCCAACGGAGGGGGCCGGCTCCTACGAGCAGTACTTC. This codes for CASSHPTEGAGSYEQYF.

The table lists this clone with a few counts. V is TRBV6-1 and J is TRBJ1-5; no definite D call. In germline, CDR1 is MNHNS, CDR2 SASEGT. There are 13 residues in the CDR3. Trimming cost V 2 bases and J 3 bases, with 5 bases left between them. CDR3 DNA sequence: TGTGCCAGCAGTGAATGGCCCAATCAGCCCCAGCATTTT. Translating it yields CASSEWPNQPQHF.

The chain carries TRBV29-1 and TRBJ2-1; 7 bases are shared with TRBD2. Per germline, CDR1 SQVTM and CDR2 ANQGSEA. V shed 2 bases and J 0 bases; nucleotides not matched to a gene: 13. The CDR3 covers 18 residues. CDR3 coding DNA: TGCAGCGTTGAAAACGGGCTCCAAAGCGGGGACTCCTACAATGAGCAGTTCTTC. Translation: CSVENGLQSGDSYNEQFF.

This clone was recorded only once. The CDR3 spells CSVEKGQGSSAETQYF. CDR3 DNA sequence: TGCAGCGTTGAAAAGGGACAGGGGAGTTCGGCGGAGACCCAGTACTTC. V gene TRBV29-1 combines with J gene TRBJ2-5; 10 bases are shared with TRBD1. The germline V gene encodes CDR1 SQVTM and CDR2 ANQGSEA. The CDR3 loop spans 16 amino acids. Germline trimming cut 2 bases from V and 5 bases from J; bases unmatched to any gene: 11.

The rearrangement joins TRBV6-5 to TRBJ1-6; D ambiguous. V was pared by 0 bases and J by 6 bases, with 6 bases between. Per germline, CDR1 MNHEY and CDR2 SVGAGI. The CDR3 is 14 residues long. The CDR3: CASSYSAANSPLHF. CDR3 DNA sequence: TGTGCCAGCAGTTACTCGGCAGCTAATTCACCCCTCCACTTT.

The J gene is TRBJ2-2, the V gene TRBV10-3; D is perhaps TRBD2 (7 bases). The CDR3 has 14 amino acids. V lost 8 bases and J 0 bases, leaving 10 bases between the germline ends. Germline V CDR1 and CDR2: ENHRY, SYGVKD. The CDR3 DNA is TGTGCCATCTGGGAGGGGGCGAACACCGGGGAGCTGTTTTTT. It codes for CAIWEGANTGELFF.

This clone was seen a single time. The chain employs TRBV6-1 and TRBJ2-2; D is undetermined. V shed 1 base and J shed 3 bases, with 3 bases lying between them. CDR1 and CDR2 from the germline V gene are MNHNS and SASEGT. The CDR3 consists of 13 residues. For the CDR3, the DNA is TGTGCCAGCAGTGAAGGGGACACCGGGGAGCTGTTTTTT. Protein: CASSEGDTGELFF.

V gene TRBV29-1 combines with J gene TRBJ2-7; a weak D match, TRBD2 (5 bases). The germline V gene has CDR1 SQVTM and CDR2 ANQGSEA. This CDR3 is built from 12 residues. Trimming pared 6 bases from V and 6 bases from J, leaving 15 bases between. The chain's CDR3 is CSVPLGSGEQYF. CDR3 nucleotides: TGCAGCGTCCCCTTGGGCAGCGGCGAGCAGTACTTC.

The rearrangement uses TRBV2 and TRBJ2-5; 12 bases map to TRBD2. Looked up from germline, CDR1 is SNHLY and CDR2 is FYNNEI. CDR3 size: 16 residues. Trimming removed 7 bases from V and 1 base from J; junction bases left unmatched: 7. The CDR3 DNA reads TGTGCCAGCAACAACGGACTAGCGGGGATCCAAGAGACCCAGTACTTC. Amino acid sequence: CASNNGLAGIQETQYF.

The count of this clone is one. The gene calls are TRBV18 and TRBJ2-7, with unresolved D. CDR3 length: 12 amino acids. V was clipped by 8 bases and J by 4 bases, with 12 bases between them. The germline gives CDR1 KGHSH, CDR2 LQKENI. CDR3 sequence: CASSSDGYEQYF. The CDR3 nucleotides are TGTGCCAGCAGTTCGGACGGGTACGAGCAGTACTTC. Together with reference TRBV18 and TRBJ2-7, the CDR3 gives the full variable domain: NAGVMQNPRHLVRRRGQEARLRCSPMKGHSHVYWYRQLPEEGLKFMVYLQKENIIDESGMPKERFSAEFPKEGPSILRIQQVVRGDSAAYFCASSSDGYEQYFGPGTRLTVT.

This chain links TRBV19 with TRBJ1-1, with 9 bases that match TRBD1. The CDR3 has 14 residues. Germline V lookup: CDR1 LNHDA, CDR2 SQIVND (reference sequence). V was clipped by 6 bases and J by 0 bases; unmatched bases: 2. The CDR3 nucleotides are TGTGCCAGTAGCAGGACAGGGGTGAACACTGAAGCTTTCTTT. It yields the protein CASSRTGVNTEAFF.

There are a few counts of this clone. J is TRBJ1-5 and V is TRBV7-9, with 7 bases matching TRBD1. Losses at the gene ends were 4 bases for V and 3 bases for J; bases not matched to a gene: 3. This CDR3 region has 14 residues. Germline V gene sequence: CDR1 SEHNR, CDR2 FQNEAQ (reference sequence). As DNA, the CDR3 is TGTGCCAGCAGCTCGGGACAGCCCAATCAGCCCCAGCATTTT. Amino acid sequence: CASSSGQPNQPQHF. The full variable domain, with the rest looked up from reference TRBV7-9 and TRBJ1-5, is DTGVSQNPRHKITKRGQNVTFRCDPISEHNRLYWYRQTLGQGPEFLTYFQNEAQLEKSRLLSDRFSAERPKGSFSTLEIQRTEQGDSAMYLCASSSGQPNQPQHFGDGTRLSIL.

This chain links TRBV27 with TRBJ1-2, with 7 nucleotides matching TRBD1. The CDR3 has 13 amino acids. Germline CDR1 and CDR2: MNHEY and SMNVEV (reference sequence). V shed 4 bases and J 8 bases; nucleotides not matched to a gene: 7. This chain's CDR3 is CASSYPGGLGYTF. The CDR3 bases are TGTGCCAGCAGTTACCCAGGGGGACTAGGCTACACCTTC.

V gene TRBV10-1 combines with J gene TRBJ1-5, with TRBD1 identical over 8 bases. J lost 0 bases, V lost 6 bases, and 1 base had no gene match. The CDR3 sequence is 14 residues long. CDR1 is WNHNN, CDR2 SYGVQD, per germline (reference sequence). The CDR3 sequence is CASSGQGSNQPQHF. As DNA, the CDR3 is TGCGCCAGCAGCGGACAGGGTAGCAATCAGCCCCAGCATTTT.

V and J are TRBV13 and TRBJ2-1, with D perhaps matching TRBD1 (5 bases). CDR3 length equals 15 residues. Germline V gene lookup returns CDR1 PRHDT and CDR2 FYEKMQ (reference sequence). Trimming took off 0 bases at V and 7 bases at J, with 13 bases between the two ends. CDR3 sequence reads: CASSLGSRVWNEQFF. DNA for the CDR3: TGTGCCAGCAGCTTAGGATCCAGGGTTTGGAATGAGCAGTTCTTC.

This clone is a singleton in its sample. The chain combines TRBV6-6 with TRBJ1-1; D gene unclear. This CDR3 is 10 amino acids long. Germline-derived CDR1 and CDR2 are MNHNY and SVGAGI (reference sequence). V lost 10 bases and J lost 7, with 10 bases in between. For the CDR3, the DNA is TGTGCCACCTTCGAGGGTGAAGCTTTCTTT. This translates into CATFEGEAFF.

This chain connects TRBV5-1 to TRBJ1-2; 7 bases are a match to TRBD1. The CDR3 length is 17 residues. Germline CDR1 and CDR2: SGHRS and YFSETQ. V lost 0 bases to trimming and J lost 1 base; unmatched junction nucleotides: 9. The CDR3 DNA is TGCGCCAGCAGCTTGGGACAGGGAGATATGTTTAACTATGGCTACACCTTC. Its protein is CASSLGQGDMFNYGYTF.

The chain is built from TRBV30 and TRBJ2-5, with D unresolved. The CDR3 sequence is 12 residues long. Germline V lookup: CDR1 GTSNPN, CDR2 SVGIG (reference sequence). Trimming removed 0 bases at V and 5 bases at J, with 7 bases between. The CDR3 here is CAWSVITETQYF. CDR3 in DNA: TGTGCCTGGAGTGTAATCACGGAGACCCAGTACTTC.